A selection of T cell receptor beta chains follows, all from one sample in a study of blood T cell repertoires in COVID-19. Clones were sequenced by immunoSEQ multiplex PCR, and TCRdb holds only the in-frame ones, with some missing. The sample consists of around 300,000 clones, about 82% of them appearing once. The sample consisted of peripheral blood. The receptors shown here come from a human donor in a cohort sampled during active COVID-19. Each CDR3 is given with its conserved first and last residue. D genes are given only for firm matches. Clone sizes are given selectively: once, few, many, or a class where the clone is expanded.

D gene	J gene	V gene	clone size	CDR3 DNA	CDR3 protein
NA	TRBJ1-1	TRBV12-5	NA	TGTGCTCGCGGGGGAGCTTTCTTT	CARGGAFF
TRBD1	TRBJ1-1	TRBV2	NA	TGTGCCAGCAGTAAGAGGGACAGTGGGACTGAAGCTTTCTTT	CASSKRDSGTEAFF
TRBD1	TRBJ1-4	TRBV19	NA	TGTGCCAGTACCCAGGTGCGGGACAGGGGAGATGAAAAACTGTTTTTT	CASTQVRDRGDEKLFF
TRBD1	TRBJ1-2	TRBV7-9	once	TGTGCCAGCAGCCACAGGGGAGAGGGCTACACCTTC	CASSHRGEGYTF
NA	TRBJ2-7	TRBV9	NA	TGTGCCAGCAGCGTAACAACGGGGGATAACTACGAGCAGTACTTC	CASSVTTGDNYEQYF
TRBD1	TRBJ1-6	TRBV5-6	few	TGTGCCAGCAGACAGGGGTCCGGAGATAATTCACCCCTCCACTTT	CASRQGSGDNSPLHF
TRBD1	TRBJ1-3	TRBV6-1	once	TGTGCCAGCAGTGACCTGGGGACAGGGGGAAACACCATATATTTT	CASSDLGTGGNTIYF
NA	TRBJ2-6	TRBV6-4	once	TGTGCCAGCAGTAACCCAGGGTCTGGGGCCAACGTCCTGACTTTC	CASSNPGSGANVLTF
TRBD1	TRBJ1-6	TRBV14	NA	TGTGCCAGCAGCCGATATACGGACAGGGGAAATTCACCCCTCCACTTT	CASSRYTDRGNSPLHF
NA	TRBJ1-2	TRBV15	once	TGTGCCACCAGAAGAGTTGGGGGGGGAGTTGGCTACACCTTC	CATRRVGGGVGYTF
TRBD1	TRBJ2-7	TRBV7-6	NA	TGTGCCAGCAGCTTAGACAGGGGGCGCGAGCAGTACTTC	CASSLDRGREQYF
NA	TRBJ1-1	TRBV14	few	TGTGCCAGCAGCCAAGGGCCGAACACTGAAGCTTTCTTT	CASSQGPNTEAFF
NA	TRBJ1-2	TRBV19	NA	TGTGCCAGTAGTATAGTGCACCTATACTATGGCTACACCTTC	CASSIVHLYYGYTF
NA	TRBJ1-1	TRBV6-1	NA	TGTGCCAGCAGTGAACCCCGGGGGTTTACACGTGAAGCTTTCTTT	CASSEPRGFTREAFF
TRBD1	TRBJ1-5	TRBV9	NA	TGTGCCAGCAGCCCACACGGGGACAGAAGTGCCCAGCATTTT	CASSPHGDRSAQHF
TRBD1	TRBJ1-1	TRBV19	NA	TGTGCCAGTAGTACGAGACAGGGGGCACGGCACACTGAAGCTTTCTTT	CASSTRQGARHTEAFF
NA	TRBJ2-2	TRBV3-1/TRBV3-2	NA	TGTGCCAGCAGCCAAGATAGAGGCGGAGGGACCGGGGAGCTGTTTTTT	CASSQDRGGGTGELFF
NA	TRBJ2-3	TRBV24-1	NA	TGTGCCACCAGTGATTTGCCAGGGGACACGCAGTATTTT	CATSDLPGDTQYF
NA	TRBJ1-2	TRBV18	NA	TGTGCCAGCTCACGGACATCCTGGGAAGCTCGCACCTTC	CASSRTSWEARTF
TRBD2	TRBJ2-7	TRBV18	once	TGTGCCAGCTCACCTACTAGCGGCTACGAGCAGTACTTC	CASSPTSGYEQYF
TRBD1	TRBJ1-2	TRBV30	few	TGTGCCTGGATGGACAGGGGGAATGTCTGCACCTTC	CAWMDRGNVCTF
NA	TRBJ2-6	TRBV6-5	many	TGTGCCAGCCAGTCTGGGGCCAACGTCCTGACTTTC	CASQSGANVLTF
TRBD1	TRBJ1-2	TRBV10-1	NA	TGCGCCAGCAGTTCGGACAGGGCGGGTGGCTACACCTTC	CASSSDRAGGYTF
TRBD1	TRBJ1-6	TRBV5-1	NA	TGCGCCAGCAGCGAGGGACAGGGGCACAATTCACCCCTCCACTTT	CASSEGQGHNSPLHF
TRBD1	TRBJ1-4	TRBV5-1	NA	TGCGCCAGCAGCCCTGGACAGGGGGCTTATGGTAATGAAAAACTGTTTTTT	CASSPGQGAYGNEKLFF
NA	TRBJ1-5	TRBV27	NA	TGTGCCAGCAGTCTCAGGGGTGGCAATCAGCCCCAGCATTTT	CASSLRGGNQPQHF
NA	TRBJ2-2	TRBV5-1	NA	TGCGCCAGCAGGCGGGACAGTACTGTAGTGGAGCTGTTTTTT	CASRRDSTVVELFF
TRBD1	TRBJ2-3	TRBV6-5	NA	TGTGCCAGCAGTATGGGACAGGGGGGCACAGATACGCAGTATTTT	CASSMGQGGTDTQYF
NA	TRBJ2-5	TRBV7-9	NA	TGTGCCAGCGGGGCCGAGACCCAGTACTTC	CASGAETQYF
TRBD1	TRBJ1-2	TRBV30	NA	TGTGCCTGGAGTGGATTGGACAGGGTCGACTATGGCTACACCTTC	CAWSGLDRVDYGYTF
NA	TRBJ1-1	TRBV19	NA	TGTGCCAGTAGTATCGCCCGGGGGACTGAAGCTTTCTTT	CASSIARGTEAFF
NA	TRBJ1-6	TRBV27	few	TGTGCCAGCAGTCTCGCGGGGGTGAGGCCGAATTCACCCCTCCACTTT	CASSLAGVRPNSPLHF
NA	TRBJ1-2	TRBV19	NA	TGTGCCAGTACCAAAACGAGGGCTCCTACCTATGGCTACACCTTC	CASTKTRAPTYGYTF
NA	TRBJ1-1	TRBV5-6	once	TGTGCCAGCAGCTTTATCAGCGTAGATAGGACTGAAGCTTTCTTT	CASSFISVDRTEAFF
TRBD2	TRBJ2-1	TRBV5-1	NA	TGCGCCAGCAGCTTTAGCGGGGGCGTAGGGGAGCAGTTCTTC	CASSFSGGVGEQFF
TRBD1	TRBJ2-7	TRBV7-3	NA	TGTGCCAGCAGCTTTGGCAGGGGGCAGAGCGAGCAGTACTTC	CASSFGRGQSEQYF
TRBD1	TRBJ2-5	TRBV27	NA	TGTGCCAGCAGTCCGTGGGACAGCCAACGGGGAACCCAGTACTTC	CASSPWDSQRGTQYF
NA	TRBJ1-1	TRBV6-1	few	TGTGCCAGCAGTGACCGGGGTTTGACTGAAGCTTTCTTT	CASSDRGLTEAFF
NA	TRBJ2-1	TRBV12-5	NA	TGTGCTAGTGGTTTGTTCCTGGGAGGCCCCTACAATGAGCAGTTCTTC	CASGLFLGGPYNEQFF
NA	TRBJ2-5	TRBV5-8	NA	TGTGCCAGCAGCTTGGGGGGAGCCTCCCAAGAGACCCAGTACTTC	CASSLGGASQETQYF
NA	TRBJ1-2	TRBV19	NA	TGTGCCAGTAGTCTCAGGGACTATGGCTACACCTTC	CASSLRDYGYTF
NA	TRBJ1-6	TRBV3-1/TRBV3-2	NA	TGTGCCAGCAGCCAAGATCGCGTAGGAGGTTCACCCCTCCACTTT	CASSQDRVGGSPLHF
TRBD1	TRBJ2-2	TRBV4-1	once	TGCGCCAGCAGCCCTTCGACAGGGGGCGTAACTAGGGAGCTGTTTTTT	CASSPSTGGVTRELFF
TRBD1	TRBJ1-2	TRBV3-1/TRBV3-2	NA	TGTGCCAGCAGCCAAGGGACAGGGGGAAGTGGTGGCTACACCTTC	CASSQGTGGSGGYTF
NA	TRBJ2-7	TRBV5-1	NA	TGCGCCAGCAGCTTGCAAGGCTCGCGGGGAACCTACGAGCAGTACTTC	CASSLQGSRGTYEQYF
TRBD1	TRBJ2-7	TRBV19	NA	TGTGCCAGTAGTAGCCAAGAGACAGGGACCTACGAGCAGTACTTC	CASSSQETGTYEQYF
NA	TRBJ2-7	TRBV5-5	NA	TGTGCCAGCAGCTTGGCGACAGCCATCTCCTACGAGCAGTACTTC	CASSLATAISYEQYF
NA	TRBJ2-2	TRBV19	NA	TGTGCCAGTAGTTTCGGGGGTAGTGACACCGGGGAGCTGTTTTTT	CASSFGGSDTGELFF
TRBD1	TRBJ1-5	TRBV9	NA	TGTGCCAGCAGCGAGACAGGGCTCAATCAGCCCCAGCATTTT	CASSETGLNQPQHF
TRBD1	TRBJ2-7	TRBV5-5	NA	TGTGCCAGCAGCCAAAAAGGGGGCGGGTACGAGCAGTACTTC	CASSQKGGGYEQYF
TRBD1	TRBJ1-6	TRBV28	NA	TGTGCCAGCAACCCCCGCGGGTGGCAGGGGGAGAATTCACCCCTCCACTTT	CASNPRGWQGENSPLHF
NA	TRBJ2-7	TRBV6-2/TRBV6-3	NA	TGTGCCAGCAGTCCCCTCGACGAGCAGTACTTC	CASSPLDEQYF